This T cell receptor (beta chain) derives from a study of blood T cells in healthy people across ages. PCR was performed a second time for about 7 to 11 cycles using a sample-barcoded 5' primer and a J-beta primer mix. Every sample returned 2.5 million or more CDR3-containing paired-end reads. TCRdb called the 5' RACE reads again in MiXCR, with one record for every CDR3 protein. This repertoire shows about 830,000 distinct CDR3 sequences, roughly 60% found once; its top ten account for roughly 20%. Between the trimmed V and J ends, which lost 5 bases and 2 bases, there was a span of 16 bases. The CDR3 is 16 amino acids. The germline CDR1 and CDR2 sequences are SGHTA and FQGNSA.

This TCR was recovered from a man aged 25-45 years in good health. The sample consisted of blood. The V and J genes are TRBV7-2 and TRBJ2-1, with D perhaps TRBD2 (6 bases). The CDR3 region is CASSPQTSSAYNEQFF. The CDR3 nucleotides read TGTGCCAGCAGCCCGCAGACTAGTTCCGCCTACAATGAGCAGTTCTTC. Full variable domain (outside the CDR3, taken from reference TRBV7-2 and TRBJ2-1): GAGVSQSPSNKVTEKGKDVELRCDPISGHTALYWYRQSLGQGLEFLIYFQGNSAPDKSGLPSDRFSAERTGGSVSTLTIQRTQQEDSAVYLCASSPQTSSAYNEQFFGPGTRLTVL.